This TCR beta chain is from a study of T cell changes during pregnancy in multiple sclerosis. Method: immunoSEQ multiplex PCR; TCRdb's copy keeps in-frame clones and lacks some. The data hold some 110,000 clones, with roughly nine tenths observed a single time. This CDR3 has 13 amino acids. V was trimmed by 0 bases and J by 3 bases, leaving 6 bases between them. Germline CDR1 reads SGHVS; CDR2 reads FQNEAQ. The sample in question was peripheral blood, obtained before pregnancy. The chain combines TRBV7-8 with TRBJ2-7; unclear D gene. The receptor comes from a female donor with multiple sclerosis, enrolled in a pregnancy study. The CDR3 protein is CASSLAQLYEQYF. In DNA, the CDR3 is TGTGCCAGCAGCTTAGCACAGCTCTACGAGCAGTACTTC.